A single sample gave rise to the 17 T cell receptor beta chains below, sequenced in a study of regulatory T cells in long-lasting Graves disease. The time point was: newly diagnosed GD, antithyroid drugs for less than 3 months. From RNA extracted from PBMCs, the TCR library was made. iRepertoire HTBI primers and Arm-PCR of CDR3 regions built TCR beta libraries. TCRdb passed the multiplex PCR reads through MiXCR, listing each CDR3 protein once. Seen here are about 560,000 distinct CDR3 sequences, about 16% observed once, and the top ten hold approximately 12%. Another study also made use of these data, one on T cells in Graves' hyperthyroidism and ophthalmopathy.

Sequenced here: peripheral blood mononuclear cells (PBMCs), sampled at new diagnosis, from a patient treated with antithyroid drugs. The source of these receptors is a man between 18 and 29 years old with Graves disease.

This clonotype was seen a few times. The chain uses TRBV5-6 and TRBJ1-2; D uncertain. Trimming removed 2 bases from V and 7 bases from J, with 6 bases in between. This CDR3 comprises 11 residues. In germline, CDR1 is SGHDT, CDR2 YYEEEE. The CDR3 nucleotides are TGTGCCAGCAGCTTAGCTCTTGGCTACACCTTC. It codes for CASSLALGYTF.

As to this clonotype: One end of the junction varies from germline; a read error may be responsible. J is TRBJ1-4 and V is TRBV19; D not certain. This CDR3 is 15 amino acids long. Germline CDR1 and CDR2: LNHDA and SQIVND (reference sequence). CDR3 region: CAGSLSGTLGEKLFF. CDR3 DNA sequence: TGTGCCGGTAGTCTCTCGGGCACCCTGGGGGAAAAACTGTTTTTT.

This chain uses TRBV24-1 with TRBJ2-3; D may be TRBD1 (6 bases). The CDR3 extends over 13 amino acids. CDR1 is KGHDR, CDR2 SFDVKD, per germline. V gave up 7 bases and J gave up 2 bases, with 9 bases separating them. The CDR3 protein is CATSGQYTDTQYF. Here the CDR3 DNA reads TGTGCCACCAGCGGACAGTACACAGATACGCAGTATTTT.

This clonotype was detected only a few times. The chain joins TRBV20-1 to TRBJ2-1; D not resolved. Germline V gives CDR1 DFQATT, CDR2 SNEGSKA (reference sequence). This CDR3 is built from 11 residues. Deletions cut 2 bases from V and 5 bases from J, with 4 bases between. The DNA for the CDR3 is TGCAGTGCTAGATGGAACAATGAGCAGTTCTTC. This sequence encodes CSARWNNEQFF.

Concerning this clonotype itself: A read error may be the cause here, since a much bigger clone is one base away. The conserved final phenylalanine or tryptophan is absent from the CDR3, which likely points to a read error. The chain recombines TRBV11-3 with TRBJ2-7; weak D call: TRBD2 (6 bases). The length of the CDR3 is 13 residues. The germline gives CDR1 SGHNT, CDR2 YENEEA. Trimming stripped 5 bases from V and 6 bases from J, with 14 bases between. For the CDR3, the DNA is TGTGCCAGCAGCCCGTTGATGGGGGGCGAGCAGTACCTC. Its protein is CASSPLMGGEQYL.

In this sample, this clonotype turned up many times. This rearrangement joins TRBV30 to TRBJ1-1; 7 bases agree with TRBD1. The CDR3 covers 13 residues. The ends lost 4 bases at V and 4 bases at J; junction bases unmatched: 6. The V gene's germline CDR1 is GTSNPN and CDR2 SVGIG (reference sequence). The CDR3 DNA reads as TGTGCCTGGACAGGGGGATATGGCACTGAAGCTTTCTTT. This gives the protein CAWTGGYGTEAFF.

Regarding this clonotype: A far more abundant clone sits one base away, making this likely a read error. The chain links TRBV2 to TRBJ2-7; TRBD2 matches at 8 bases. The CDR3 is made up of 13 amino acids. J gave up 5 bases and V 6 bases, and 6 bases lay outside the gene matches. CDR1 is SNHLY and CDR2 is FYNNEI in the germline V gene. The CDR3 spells CASRKTSAHEQYF. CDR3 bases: TGTGCCAGCAGAAAGACTAGCGCCCACGAGCAGTACTTC.

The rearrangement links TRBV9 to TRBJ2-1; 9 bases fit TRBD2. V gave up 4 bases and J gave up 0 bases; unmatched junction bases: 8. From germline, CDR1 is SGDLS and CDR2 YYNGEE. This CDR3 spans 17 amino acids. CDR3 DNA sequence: TGTGCCAGCAGCCTCCGGGGACTAGCTAACTCCTACAATGAGCAGTTCTTC. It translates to CASSLRGLANSYNEQFF.

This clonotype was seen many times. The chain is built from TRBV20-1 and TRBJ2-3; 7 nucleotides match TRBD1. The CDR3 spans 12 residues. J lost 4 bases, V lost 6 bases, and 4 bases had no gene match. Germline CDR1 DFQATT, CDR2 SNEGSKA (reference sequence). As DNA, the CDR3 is TGCAGTGCGAGAACAGGGGCAGATACGCAGTATTTT. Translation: CSARTGADTQYF.

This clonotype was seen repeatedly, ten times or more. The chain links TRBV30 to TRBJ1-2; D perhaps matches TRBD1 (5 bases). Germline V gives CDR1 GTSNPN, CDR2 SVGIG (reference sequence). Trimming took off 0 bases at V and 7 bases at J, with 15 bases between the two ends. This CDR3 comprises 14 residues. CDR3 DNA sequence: TGTGCCTGGAGTGTACAATCGGGGCTAGTTGGCTACACCTTC. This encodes CAWSVQSGLVGYTF. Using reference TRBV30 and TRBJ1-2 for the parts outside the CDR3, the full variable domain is SQTIHQWPATLVQPVGSPLSLECTVEGTSNPNLYWYRQAAGRGLQLLFYSVGIGQISSEVPQNLSASRPQDRQFILSSKKLLLSDSGFYLCAWSVQSGLVGYTFGSGTRLTVV.

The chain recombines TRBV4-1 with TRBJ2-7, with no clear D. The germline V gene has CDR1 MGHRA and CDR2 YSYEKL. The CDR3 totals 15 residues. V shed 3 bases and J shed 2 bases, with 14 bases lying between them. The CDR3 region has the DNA TGCGCCAGCAGCCAGCTACCGGGTCGAACCTACGAGCAGTACTTC. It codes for CASSQLPGRTYEQYF.

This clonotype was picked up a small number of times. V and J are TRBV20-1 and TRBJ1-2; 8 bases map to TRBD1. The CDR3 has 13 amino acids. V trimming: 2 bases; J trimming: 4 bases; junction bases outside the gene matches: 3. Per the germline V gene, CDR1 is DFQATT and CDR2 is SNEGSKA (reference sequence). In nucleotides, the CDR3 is TGCAGTGCTAGACAAGACAGGGGCTATGGCTACACCTTC. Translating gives CSARQDRGYGYTF.

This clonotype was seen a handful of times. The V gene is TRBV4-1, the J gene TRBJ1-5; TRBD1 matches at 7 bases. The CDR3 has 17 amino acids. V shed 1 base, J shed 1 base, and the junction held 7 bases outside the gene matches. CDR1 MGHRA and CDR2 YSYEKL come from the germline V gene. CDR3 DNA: TGCGCCAGCAGCCAAGGACAGGGTAGGGGCAGCAATCAGCCCCAGCATTTT. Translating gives CASSQGQGRGSNQPQHF.

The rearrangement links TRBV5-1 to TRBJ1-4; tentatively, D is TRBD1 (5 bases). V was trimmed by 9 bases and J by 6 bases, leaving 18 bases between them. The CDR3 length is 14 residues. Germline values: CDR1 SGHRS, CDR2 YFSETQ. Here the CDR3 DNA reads TGCGCCAACCCTCCTAACAGGATGGATGAAAAACTGTTTTTT. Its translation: CANPPNRMDEKLFF.

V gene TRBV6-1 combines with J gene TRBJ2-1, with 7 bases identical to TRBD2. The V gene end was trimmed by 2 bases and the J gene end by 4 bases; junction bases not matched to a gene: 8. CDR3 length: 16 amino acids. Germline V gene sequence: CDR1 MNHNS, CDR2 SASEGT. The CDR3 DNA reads TGTGCCAGCAGTGAACTTCCCGCGGGAGTGTACAATGAGCAGTTCTTC. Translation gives CASSELPAGVYNEQFF.

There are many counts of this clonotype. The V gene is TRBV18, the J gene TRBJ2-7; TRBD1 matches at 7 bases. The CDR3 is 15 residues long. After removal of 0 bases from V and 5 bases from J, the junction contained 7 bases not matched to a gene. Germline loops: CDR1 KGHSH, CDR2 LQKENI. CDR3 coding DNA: TGTGCCAGCTCACCACCCCGACAGGGTAAGGACGAGCAGTACTTC. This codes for CASSPPRQGKDEQYF.

CDR3 in amino acids: CASSVGGGVNIQYF. Written as DNA, the CDR3 is TGTGCCAGCAGCGTAGGGGGGGGGGTAAACATTCAGTACTTC. The genes are TRBV9 and TRBJ2-4; 7 bases map to TRBD2. This CDR3 contains 14 residues. J gave up 6 bases and V 0 bases, and 3 bases lay outside the gene matches. Germline V lookup: CDR1 SGDLS, CDR2 YYNGEE.